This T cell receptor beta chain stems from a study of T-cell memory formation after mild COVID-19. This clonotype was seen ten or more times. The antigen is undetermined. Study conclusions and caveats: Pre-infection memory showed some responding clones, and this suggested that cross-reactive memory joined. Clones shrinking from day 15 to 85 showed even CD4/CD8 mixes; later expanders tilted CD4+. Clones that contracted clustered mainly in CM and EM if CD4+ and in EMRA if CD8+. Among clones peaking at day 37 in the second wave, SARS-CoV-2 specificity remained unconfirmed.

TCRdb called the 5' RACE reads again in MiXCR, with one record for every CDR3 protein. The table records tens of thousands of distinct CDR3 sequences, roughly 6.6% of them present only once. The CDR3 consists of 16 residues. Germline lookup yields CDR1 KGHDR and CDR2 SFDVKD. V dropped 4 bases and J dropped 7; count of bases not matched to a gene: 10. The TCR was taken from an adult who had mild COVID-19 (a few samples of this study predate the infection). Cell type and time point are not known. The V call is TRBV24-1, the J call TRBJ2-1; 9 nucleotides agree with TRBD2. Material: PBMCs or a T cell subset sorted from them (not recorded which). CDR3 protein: CATSEQGLAGRNEQFF. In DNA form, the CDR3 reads TGTGCCACCAGTGAGCAGGGGCTAGCGGGACGTAATGAGCAGTTCTTC.